This is a list of T cell receptor beta chains from one sample in a study of cytomegalovirus exposure and HLA in healthy donors. TCRdb's copy holds only in-frame clones and misses some; the assay was immunoSEQ multiplex PCR. The data show about 44,000 clones, around 90% seen once. The sequenced sample consisted of PBMCs. These receptors were taken from a woman between 40 and 55 years old in good health and CMV-seropositive. Each CDR3 is given with its conserved first and last residue. A D gene is named only where the DNA matches it firmly. Only some rows state a clone size, as once, few, many or a class for expanded clones.

few TRBD2 TRBJ2-5 TRBV28 CALRGLAEETQYF TGTGCCCTAAGGGGACTAGCGGAAGAGACCCAGTACTTC
few TRBD2 TRBJ2-1 TRBV11-2 CASSLDPGRGDNEQFF TGTGCCAGCAGCTTAGACCCCGGGAGGGGGGACAATGAGCAGTTCTTC
. . TRBJ2-3 TRBV18 CASSPSGSTDTQYF TGTGCCAGCTCACCCTCCGGGAGTACAGATACGCAGTATTTT
once . TRBJ2-1 TRBV19 CASSVPLTGPDEQFF TGTGCCAGTAGTGTACCCTTGACAGGACCAGATGAGCAGTTCTTC
. . TRBJ1-1 TRBV6-5 CASSSRGHRDTEAFF TGTGCCAGCAGCTCCAGGGGTCACCGGGACACTGAAGCTTTCTTT
. TRBD1 TRBJ1-5 TRBV18 CASSPGTGNNQPQHF TGTGCCAGCTCACCGGGGACAGGGAACAATCAGCCCCAGCATTTT
. . TRBJ2-7 TRBV2 CASSPDTGEQYF TGTGCCAGCAGTCCTGACACAGGCGAGCAGTACTTC
. TRBD1 TRBJ1-4 TRBV6-1 CASRKGAGGPEKLFF TGTGCCAGCAGGAAGGGGGCAGGGGGCCCTGAAAAACTGTTTTTT
. TRBD1 TRBJ2-5 TRBV9 CASSPRTGQGFETQYF TGTGCCAGCAGCCCCCGGACGGGACAGGGGTTTGAGACCCAGTACTTC
once . TRBJ2-1 TRBV28 CASSSRRGRNEQFF TGTGCCAGCAGCTCCCGAAGGGGAAGAAATGAGCAGTTCTTC
. . TRBJ2-7 TRBV21-1 CASSHTGRAGEQYF TGTGCCAGCAGCCACACCGGGCGGGCGGGCGAGCAGTACTTC
. . TRBJ1-2 TRBV6-1 CASSTLGQTNYGYTF TGTGCCAGCAGTACCCTGGGGCAGACTAACTATGGCTACACCTTC
few . TRBJ1-5 TRBV6-1 CASSEDYWGGVNQPQHF TGTGCCAGCAGTGAAGATTATTGGGGCGGAGTGAATCAGCCCCAGCATTTT
few . TRBJ1-3 TRBV6-6 CASQTATGNTIYF TGTGCCAGTCAGACAGCTACTGGAAACACCATATATTTT
. TRBD1 TRBJ2-7 TRBV11-2 CASSAGGQASYEQYF TGTGCCAGCAGCGCCGGAGGACAGGCAAGTTACGAGCAGTACTTC
. . TRBJ2-1 TRBV18 CASSPAPPDRTYNEQFF TGTGCCAGCTCACCAGCCCCCCCGGACAGAACCTACAATGAGCAGTTCTTC
. . TRBJ1-6 TRBV19 CASSLGGSPLHF TGTGCCAGTAGCCTAGGAGGTTCACCCCTCCACTTT
. . TRBJ1-2 TRBV5-4 CASSLMDRINYGYTF TGTGCCAGCAGCTTAATGGACAGAATTAACTATGGCTACACCTTC
. . TRBJ2-6 TRBV7-9 CASSPDSPTGANVLTF TGTGCCAGCAGCCCGGACAGTCCGACGGGGGCCAACGTCCTGACTTTC
. . TRBJ2-3 TRBV7-3 CASSLGADTQYF TGTGCCAGCAGCCTGGGGGCTGATACGCAGTATTTT